The next 12 T cell receptor beta chains were all read from a single sample in a study of T-cell reconstitution after alpha-beta-depleted transplantation in children. Construction of the TCRbeta library involved unique molecular identifiers. TCRdb analysed the PCR reads with MiXCR anew, one entry per CDR3 protein. The sample has about 640,000 distinct CDR3 sequences, around 16% seen once. The starting material was PBMCs from the stem cell graft donor, obtained from the stem cell graft. All receptors come from a human donor who donated a stem cell graft to a child with acute myeloid leukemia.

V and J are TRBV9 and TRBJ2-4, with D maybe TRBD1 (5 bases). Germline V gene data show CDR1 as SGDLS and CDR2 as YYNGEE. This CDR3 region has 14 residues. V gave up 2 bases and J gave up 8 bases, with 14 bases separating them. CDR3 in DNA: TGTGCCAGCAGCGTCGGCAGGGAAAGGCACATTCAGTACTTC. Protein sequence: CASSVGRERHIQYF.

The genes are TRBV20-1 and TRBJ2-7; D is perhaps TRBD1 (6 bases). Germline V gene lookup returns CDR1 DFQATT and CDR2 SNEGSKA (reference sequence). The CDR3 totals 11 residues. Trimming took 6 bases from V and 7 from J, leaving 13 bases between them. The CDR3 spells CSAATGWEQYV. As DNA, the CDR3 is TGCAGTGCGGCGACAGGTTGGGAGCAGTACGTC.

This clonotype showed up many times. The V gene is TRBV15, the J gene TRBJ2-1; unclear D gene. V was pared by 6 bases and J by 3 bases, with 6 bases between. The CDR3 length is 12 residues. Germline values: CDR1 LNHNV, CDR2 YYDKDF (reference sequence). CDR3 DNA sequence: TGTGCCACCAGTAACAACTACAATGAGCAGTTCTTC. Translation: CATSNNYNEQFF.

The CDR3 here is CASSQQIQGYTGELFF. CDR3 sequence (DNA): TGCGCCAGCAGCCAACAAATTCAGGGGTACACCGGGGAGCTGTTTTTT. This chain links TRBV4-3 with TRBJ2-2, with D perhaps matching TRBD1 (6 bases). Trimming removed 2 bases at V and 3 bases at J, with 13 bases between. CDR1 and CDR2 (germline): LGHNA, YSLEER. This CDR3 is built from 16 residues.

V is TRBV5-6 and J is TRBJ1-5, with 7 bases lining up with TRBD1. With V trimmed by 4 bases and J by 4 bases, 8 bases remained unmatched. The germline CDR1 and CDR2 sequences are SGHDT and YYEEEE. This CDR3 spans 15 amino acids. Written as DNA, the CDR3 is TGTGCCAGCAGCAAAACGACAGGGAGGAATCAGCCCCAGCATTTT. Translation gives CASSKTTGRNQPQHF.

This clonotype was counted at least ten times. This rearrangement joins TRBV27 to TRBJ1-6, with TRBD1 identical over 7 bases. This CDR3 is built from 16 residues. V lost 6 bases, J lost 4 bases, and 9 bases stayed unmatched. Germline CDR1 MNHEY, CDR2 SMNVEV (reference sequence). Written as DNA, the CDR3 is TGTGCCAGCAGGATTGACAGGGCCCTATATAATTCACCCCTCCACTTT. Encoded protein: CASRIDRALYNSPLHF.

This clonotype was picked up a small number of times. V usage is TRBV5-6 and J usage is TRBJ2-1; the match to TRBD1 covers 8 bases. Germline V gene sequence: CDR1 SGHDT, CDR2 YYEEEE. This CDR3 spans 16 amino acids. V lost 0 bases to trimming and J lost 7 bases; unmatched junction nucleotides: 9. The chain's CDR3 is CASSLGPGGGPNEQFF. The CDR3 region has the DNA TGTGCCAGCAGCTTGGGTCCAGGGGGCGGCCCTAATGAGCAGTTCTTC.

This clonotype was picked up many times. The chain recombines TRBV20-1 with TRBJ2-7, with 7 nucleotides matching TRBD1. This CDR3 has 14 residues. Unmatched junction bases numbered 6, after V lost 0 bases and J lost 4 bases. Germline lookup yields CDR1 DFQATT and CDR2 SNEGSKA (reference sequence). The CDR3 DNA follows: TGCAGTGCTAGAGATCCGGGACAGCTTTACGAGCAGTACTTC. This sequence encodes CSARDPGQLYEQYF.

This clonotype showed up just a few times. This chain links TRBV20-1 with TRBJ1-5, with 8 bases identical to TRBD1. The CDR3 spans 16 residues. Germline assignment: CDR1 DFQATT and CDR2 SNEGSKA (reference sequence). Germline trimming cut 3 bases from V and 1 base from J; bases unmatched to any gene: 8. The CDR3 sequence is CSASPSTGVSNQPQHF. The DNA for the CDR3 is TGCAGTGCTAGCCCCTCGACAGGGGTAAGCAATCAGCCCCAGCATTTT.

Many counts were recorded for this clonotype. V and J are TRBV6-1 and TRBJ2-1; the D gene is possibly TRBD2 (6 bases). Germline V gene lookup returns CDR1 MNHNS and CDR2 SASEGT. The CDR3 is 13 residues long. The ends were cut back, 4 bases at V and 9 bases at J, with 13 bases in the middle. CDR3 region: CASSATRGSEQFF. In DNA form, the CDR3 reads TGTGCCAGCAGTGCCACCCGGGGGTCTGAGCAGTTCTTC.

CDR3 protein: CASSSPGRGANVLTF. In DNA form, the CDR3 reads TGTGCCAGCAGCTCCCCAGGGAGAGGGGCCAACGTCCTGACTTTC. The gene calls are TRBV5-4 and TRBJ2-6; D might be TRBD1 or TRBD2, each matching 5 bases. Trimming shortened V by 3 bases and J by 4 bases, and 11 bases separated the two germline ends. Germline lookup yields CDR1 SGHNT and CDR2 YYREEE (reference sequence). The CDR3 contains 15 residues.

The chain employs TRBV7-9 and TRBJ1-4, with 9 bases that match TRBD1. Germline values: CDR1 SEHNR, CDR2 FQNEAQ (reference sequence). This CDR3 is 14 amino acids long. Trimming at V came to 6 bases and at J to 7 bases, leaving 6 bases not matched to a gene. The CDR3 is CASRPGQGSEKLFF. CDR3 sequence (DNA): TGTGCCAGCAGACCGGGACAGGGATCTGAAAAACTGTTTTTT.